This entry is about one T cell receptor (beta chain). The CDR3 length is 15 residues. In germline, CDR1 is MNHNS, CDR2 SASEGT. Losses at the gene ends were 0 bases for V and 4 bases for J; bases not matched to a gene: 6. This sample stems from a study of blood T cell repertoires in COVID-19. Method: immunoSEQ multiplex PCR; TCRdb's copy keeps in-frame clones and lacks some. Seen here are roughly 99,000 clones, about 87% observed once, and the top ten hold 5.5% to 8%. The chain carries TRBV6-1 and TRBJ2-7; TRBD1 aligns across 7 bases. Sequencing was done on a sample of peripheral blood. The clonotype was recovered from a man in his fifties with active or convalescent COVID-19. CDR3 nucleotide sequence: TGTGCCAGCAGTGAAGCCTACTCACAGGGGTACGAGCAGTACTTC. Encoded protein: CASSEAYSQGYEQYF.